The 21 T cell receptor beta chains below come from one sample, sequenced in a study of a mutant IDH1 vaccine in newly diagnosed glioma. Time point denoted: week 23, last vaccination. One vaccine dose held 300 ug of mutant IDH1 20-mer peptide and came with topical imiquimod. The method was immunoSEQ multiplex PCR; TCRdb's version includes in-frame clones alone and lacks a portion of them. The top ten hold 6.2% of the sample, which has about 55,000 clones, about 80% seen once. Which antigens these TCRs recognize remains unknown. The sequences come from PBMCs, collected from a glioma patient whose treatment included an IDH1 peptide vaccine. The receptor set was obtained from a man aged 40-55 years with glioma.

The chain is built from TRBV6-5 and TRBJ1-3; D gene ambiguous. From germline, CDR1 is MNHEY and CDR2 SVGAGI. Trimming took 2 bases from V and 0 from J, leaving 11 bases between them. The CDR3 covers 16 residues. This chain's CDR3 is CASSYEPGISGNTIYF. The CDR3 nucleotides read TGTGCCAGCAGTTACGAGCCGGGTATCTCTGGAAACACCATATATTTT.

The chain joins TRBV5-4 to TRBJ1-1; D remains unclear. Trimming pared 0 bases from V and 1 base from J, leaving 10 bases between. The CDR3 length is 15 residues. Germline CDR1 SGHNT, CDR2 YYREEE (reference sequence). This CDR3 is CASSLGGAGNTEAFF. The CDR3 DNA follows: TGTGCCAGCAGCTTGGGGGGAGCAGGGAACACTGAAGCTTTCTTT.

J is TRBJ2-5 and V is TRBV5-4, with TRBD1 identical over 7 bases. CDR3 length equals 13 residues. Germline V CDR1 and CDR2: SGHNT, YYREEE (reference sequence). Germline trimming cut 3 bases from V and 2 bases from J; bases unmatched to any gene: 1. CDR3 sequence: CASSSTGQETQYF. DNA for the CDR3: TGTGCCAGCAGCTCGACAGGGCAAGAGACCCAGTACTTC. Based on the CDR3 plus reference TRBV5-4 and TRBJ2-5, the full variable domain is ETGVTQSPTHLIKTRGQQVTLRCSSQSGHNTVSWYQQALGQGPQFIFQYYREEENGRGNFPPRFSGLQFPNYSSELNVNALELDDSALYLCASSSTGQETQYFGPGTRLLVL.

The gene calls are TRBV5-6 and TRBJ1-4; D ambiguous. V was shortened by 0 bases and J by 1 base, with 10 bases between the two germline ends. CDR3 length: 16 amino acids. Germline CDR1 SGHDT, CDR2 YYEEEE. CDR3 in DNA: TGTGCCAGCAGCTTGGGCATTGTTCGAACTAATGAAAAACTGTTTTTT. This encodes CASSLGIVRTNEKLFF.

The chain employs TRBV7-2 and TRBJ2-2; D ambiguous. The CDR3 extends over 13 amino acids. CDR1 is SGHTA and CDR2 is FQGNSA in the germline V gene. V shed 1 base and J shed 3 bases, with 3 bases lying between them. CDR3 coding DNA: TGTGCCAGCAGCTTAGACTACACCGGGGAGCTGTTTTTT. It encodes CASSLDYTGELFF.

This chain uses TRBV27 with TRBJ2-6; D unresolved. The V and J ends lost 2 bases and 2 bases respectively, with 7 bases between them. The CDR3 is 15 residues long. Germline V gene data show CDR1 as MNHEY and CDR2 as SMNVEV (reference sequence). The CDR3 bases are TGTGCCAGCAGTTTAATGCAGACTGGGGCCAACGTCCTGACTTTC. Its translation: CASSLMQTGANVLTF.

The chain joins TRBV2 to TRBJ1-5, with D perhaps matching TRBD1 (5 bases). From germline, CDR1 is SNHLY and CDR2 FYNNEI. The V and J ends lost 5 bases and 5 bases respectively, with 13 bases between them. CDR3 length: 14 residues. The CDR3 nucleotides are TGTGCCAGCAGTATTGAACAGGTTCATCAGCCCCAGCATTTT. Its protein is CASSIEQVHQPQHF. Variable domain in full (rest from reference TRBV2 and TRBJ1-5): EPEVTQTPSHQVTQMGQEVILRCVPISNHLYFYWYRQILGQKVEFLVSFYNNEISEKSEIFDDQFSVERPDGSNFTLKIRSTKLEDSAMYFCASSIEQVHQPQHFGDGTRLSIL.

The genes are TRBV2 and TRBJ1-4; TRBD1 is a possible D gene (5 bases). The CDR3 contains 12 residues. The V gene lost 8 bases and the J gene lost 10 bases, with 14 bases spanning the gap. Germline V gene data show CDR1 as SNHLY and CDR2 as FYNNEI. The CDR3 nucleotides are TGTGCCAGCCTGGGACGCCTCGGAAAACTGTTTTTT. Protein product: CASLGRLGKLFF.

In its sample, this clone was seen once. This chain links TRBV25-1 with TRBJ1-3, with D perhaps TRBD1 (6 bases). V lost 6 bases and J lost 0, with 12 bases in between. This CDR3 region has 15 residues. Germline loops: CDR1 MGHDK, CDR2 SYGVNS. In DNA form, the CDR3 reads TGTGCCAGCAGCCCCCAGGGGCGCTCTGGAAACACCATATATTTT. This translates into CASSPQGRSGNTIYF. Based on the CDR3 plus reference TRBV25-1 and TRBJ1-3, the full variable domain is EADIYQTPRYLVIGTGKKITLECSQTMGHDKMYWYQQDPGMELHLIHYSYGVNSTEKGDLSSESTVSRIRTEHFPLTLESARPSHTSQYLCASSPQGRSGNTIYFGEGSWLTVV.

The chain joins TRBV2 to TRBJ1-4; TRBD1 matches 7 bases. This CDR3 is built from 15 residues. CDR1 and CDR2 from the germline V gene are SNHLY and FYNNEI. V trimming: 2 bases; J trimming: 8 bases; junction bases outside the gene matches: 8. CDR3 sequence (DNA): TGTGCCAGCAGTGAAACGACAGGGTTTTTAGAAAAACTGTTTTTT. Translation: CASSETTGFLEKLFF.

The table lists this clone with a few counts. The chain joins TRBV9 to TRBJ1-5; D might be TRBD1 (5 bases). The CDR3 has 14 amino acids. Trimming removed 3 bases at V and 7 bases at J, with 14 bases between. Germline assignment: CDR1 SGDLS and CDR2 YYNGEE. The DNA of the CDR3 is TGTGCCAGCAGCGCGGGGACTGCTAGGCAGCCCCAGCATTTT. Protein product: CASSAGTARQPQHF. Drawing the rest from reference TRBV9 and TRBJ1-5, the complete variable domain is DSGVTQTPKHLITATGQRVTLRCSPRSGDLSVYWYQQSLDQGLQFLIQYYNGEERAKGNILERFSAQQFPDLHSELNLSSLELGDSALYFCASSAGTARQPQHFGDGTRLSIL.

The rearrangement uses TRBV9 and TRBJ2-5; 9 nucleotides line up with TRBD2. The CDR3 has 15 residues. Trimming took 3 bases from V and 4 from J; bases not matched to a gene: 7. From germline, CDR1 is SGDLS and CDR2 YYNGEE. The CDR3 region is CASSASGGPPETQYF. The DNA of the CDR3 is TGTGCCAGCAGCGCCAGCGGGGGGCCACCAGAGACCCAGTACTTC.

This chain joins TRBV25-1 and TRBJ2-1; TRBD1 aligns across 8 bases. Losses at the gene ends were 8 bases for V and 6 bases for J; bases not matched to a gene: 12. This CDR3 region has 15 residues. CDR1 MGHDK and CDR2 SYGVNS come from the germline V gene. The CDR3 region has the DNA TGTGCCAGCCGCCTGGGACAGGCTTACGTCAATGAGCAGTTCTTC. Translated: CASRLGQAYVNEQFF.

The V and J genes are TRBV6-4 and TRBJ2-1; 9 bases fit TRBD2. This CDR3 is built from 16 residues. Germline-derived CDR1 and CDR2 are MRHNA and SNTAGT. V dropped 0 bases and J dropped 7; count of bases not matched to a gene: 7. The CDR3 is CASSDSRGGARNEQFF. DNA of the CDR3: TGTGCCAGCAGTGACTCCCGCGGGGGGGCCCGGAATGAGCAGTTCTTC.

The J gene is TRBJ1-1, the V gene TRBV27, with D possibly TRBD1 on 5 matching bases. The V gene lost 6 bases and the J gene lost 10 bases, with 21 bases spanning the gap. This CDR3 has 14 residues. Germline CDR1 is MNHEY and CDR2 is SMNVEV (reference sequence). The CDR3 bases are TGTGCCAGCAGAGAAGACGGTAGGTTTGGGGGAGCTTTCTTT. As protein: CASREDGRFGGAFF.

The chain has TRBV7-2 and TRBJ2-7; possible D gene TRBD2, 5 bases. Germline V gene lookup returns CDR1 SGHTA and CDR2 FQGNSA. With 2 bases removed from V and 4 bases from J, the gap between germline ends came to 12 bases. CDR3 length equals 14 residues. CDR3 bases: TGTGCCAGCAGCTTAACGGCAGCGGTATACGAGCAGTACTTC. Translation gives CASSLTAAVYEQYF. The entire variable domain, with the rest obtained from reference TRBV7-2 and TRBJ2-7, is as follows: GAGVSQSPSNKVTEKGKDVELRCDPISGHTALYWYRQSLGQGLEFLIYFQGNSAPDKSGLPSDRFSAERTGGSVSTLTIQRTQQEDSAVYLCASSLTAAVYEQYFGPGTRLTVT.

The CDR3 DNA is TGTGCCACCAGCAGAGAGGCGAGCAGCGACCGATTAGAGCAGTACTTC. This translates into CATSREASSDRLEQYF. The chain has TRBV15 and TRBJ2-7; D call uncertain. CDR3 length: 16 amino acids. V was clipped by 0 bases and J by 7 bases, with 19 bases between them. Germline CDR1 reads LNHNV; CDR2 reads YYDKDF (reference sequence).

V is TRBV10-1 and J is TRBJ2-3; D ambiguous. The CDR3 is made up of 15 amino acids. From germline, CDR1 is WNHNN and CDR2 SYGVQD (reference sequence). V gave up 6 bases and J gave up 6 bases, with 19 bases separating them. The CDR3 DNA sequence: TGCGCCAGCAGCCCCGGGCGGTTCTCGTGGGATACGCAGTATTTT. Amino acid sequence: CASSPGRFSWDTQYF.

The V call is TRBV5-1, the J call TRBJ2-3; tentative D call: TRBD1 (6 bases). The CDR3 runs to 13 residues. The germline V and J ends were trimmed by 3 bases and 3 bases, with 8 bases remaining between them. CDR1 is SGHRS, CDR2 YFSETQ, per germline. The CDR3 sequence: CASSSTGTDTQYF. The CDR3 DNA follows: TGCGCCAGCAGCTCCACAGGGACAGATACGCAGTATTTT.

This clone was observed once. The CDR3 reads CSVGVAGGNEQFF. For the CDR3, the DNA is TGCAGCGTTGGTGTAGCGGGGGGGAATGAGCAGTTCTTC. The chain combines TRBV29-1 with TRBJ2-1; TRBD2 agrees at 11 bases. V shed 4 bases, J shed 7 bases, and the junction held 3 bases outside the gene matches. Looked up from germline, CDR1 is SQVTM and CDR2 is ANQGSEA. The CDR3 consists of 13 residues.

The chain's CDR3 is CASRGVLGYGYTF. The CDR3 nucleotides read TGTGCCAGCAGGGGAGTACTAGGGTATGGCTACACCTTC. The chain links TRBV6-5 to TRBJ1-2; D gene unclear. The CDR3 contains 13 residues. V lost 6 bases and J lost 5, with 13 bases in between. Germline V lookup: CDR1 MNHEY, CDR2 SVGAGI.